This T cell receptor beta chain appears in the sequencing data of a study of cytomegalovirus exposure and HLA in healthy donors. Study-wide findings and caveats: Most CMV-associated TCR beta chains were later found to appear HLA-restricted. Other equally common chains were less clonally expanded than HLA-associated TCR beta chains, a later analysis showed.

Germline loops: CDR1 MNHEY, CDR2 SVGAGI. The V segment lost 6 bases and the J segment 7 bases; nucleotides outside the gene matches: 8. CDR3 size: 14 residues. In the PCR, 60 Vbeta and 13 Jbeta primers were used. How the authors handled the data: A later analysis tallied roughly 77 million unique TCR beta chains, approximately 11 million of them shared. Using immunoSEQ multiplex PCR, the repertoire was profiled, and TCRdb retains in-frame clones only, with some absent. For V, J and clone size, that table is used; D and trimming come from the DNA. The table includes under 150,000 clones, roughly 85% detected once. This clone came up once. Its antigen is undetermined.

The sample consisted of PBMCs. The origin of this receptor is a woman in her twenties or thirties in good health and CMV-seronegative. J is TRBJ1-4 and V is TRBV6-5; TRBD1 matches at 7 bases. The CDR3 here is CASSQGGASEKLFF. In DNA form, the CDR3 reads TGTGCCAGCAGCCAAGGGGGCGCGAGTGAAAAACTGTTTTTT.